This T cell receptor beta chain was recorded in a study of Ad26.COV2.S vaccination and SARS-CoV-2 variants (dated by TCRdb to the early 2020s). With regard to the full study: Donors in the vaccine arm were drawn from COV1001, a multicentre, randomized, double-blind, placebo-controlled phase I-IIa trial testing Ad26.COV2.S in healthy adults. Ad26.COV2.S was given intramuscularly at 5x10^10 or 1x10^11 viral particles, as a single shot or as two shots 56 days apart. Sequencing of the TCRbeta repertoire served to evaluate the specificity and breadth of SARS-CoV-2-reactive T cell receptors following Ad26.COV2.S vaccination. The TCR-sequenced set comprised about 32 samples: some 19 Ad26.COV2.S vaccine recipients, 5 placebo recipients and 8 SARS-CoV-2 convalescent individuals. Trial participants were randomized into five groups of five: low-dose or high-dose Ad26.COV2.S given once or twice, or placebo on both occasions. Investigators did not know the trial group allocation while performing experiments and assessing outcomes.

The full study reports these points: Non-spike TCR breadth was comparable between vaccine and placebo recipients, consistent with the vaccine containing only spike. The study lacked the statistical power to compare responses across vaccine doses or regimens. Spike-specific TCR breadth was higher in Ad26.COV2.S recipients than in placebo recipients (P = 0.0014). After vaccination, substantial breadth of spike-specific CD8+ and CD4+ T cell responses was reported. The authors noted that total T cell responses may have been underestimated by the TCR breadth and depth analyses.

Of note for this clone: This clone's antigen is unknown. Per-base qualities were not stored, and no clone one base away is much larger.

The immunoSEQ Assay was the method used to sequence TCRbeta CDR3 regions. After extraction, genomic DNA underwent amplification by bias-controlled multiplex PCR, followed by high-throughput sequencing. In the paper's pipeline: To quantify the absolute abundance of every unique TCRbeta CDR3 region, sequences were collapsed and filtered. T cell fraction was estimated by normalization of TCRbeta template counts to usable DNA, with usable DNA being measured through amplification of reference genes present in all nucleated cells. Repertoire TCRs were annotated as SARS-CoV-2-specific when V gene, CDR3 amino acid sequence and J gene were exactly matched to a known reactive TCR set. The reference SARS-CoV-2 TCR set was obtained from MIRA and was filtered for enrichment in COVID-19-positive ImmuneCODE repertoires, whereby public or cross-reactive TCRs were removed. Using the MIRA antigens, annotated TCRs were further analysed by specific ORF or by position within an ORF. Breadth was defined as the number of annotated unique rearrangements divided by the total number of unique productive rearrangements, and depth was defined as the summed frequency of the annotated unique rearrangements. Two-sided Wilcoxon rank-sum tests were applied when comparing TCR breadth between groups. TCRdb carries this immuneACCESS record with in-frame sequences only. Its versions omit some clonotypes, under half of them owing to an unresolved V gene in the studies checked, with the rest unexplained. For V, J and clone size, that table is used; D and trimming come from the DNA. The table for this sample lists 300,000 to 500,000 clones; 88% of them were counted only once. The top ten clonotypes cover 3.5% of the sample.

The sample's treatment or condition, from its label and the paper: about 20 received Ad26.COV2.S at low or high dose, single or two shots; about 5 received placebo; per-sample allocation not given. For vaccine and placebo recipients, the sequenced repertoires came from samples collected on day 63 after the first injection. In Cohort 1b, fewer than 30 adults aged 18-55 years were enrolled at a single site in Boston, USA, between 29 July and 7 August 2020. Ad26.COV2.S was a replication-incompetent adenovirus type 26 vector that expressed a prefusion-stabilized SARS-CoV-2 spike protein derived from the original Wuhan strain. CDR1 SNHLY and CDR2 FYNNEI were looked up in the germline V gene. From its cysteine to its phenylalanine, the CDR3 spans 16 amino acids. Here the CDR3 DNA is all that survives: 48 bases in frame from base 1. Unmatched junction bases come to 8, with V trimmed by 3 bases and J by 6 bases.

The chain is assembled from TRBV2 and TRBJ2-2; 9 bases in between match TRBD1. This receptor was obtained from a person between 18 and 65 years old who received the Ad26.COV2.S COVID-19 vaccine or a placebo. The input for sequencing was peripheral blood, taken in a trial of Ad26.COV2.S vaccine versus placebo. The DNA reads as follows: TGTGCCAGCAGTGAGGAGGGACAGGGAAGTGCCGGGGAGCTGTTTTTT. This encodes CASSEEGQGSAGELFF.